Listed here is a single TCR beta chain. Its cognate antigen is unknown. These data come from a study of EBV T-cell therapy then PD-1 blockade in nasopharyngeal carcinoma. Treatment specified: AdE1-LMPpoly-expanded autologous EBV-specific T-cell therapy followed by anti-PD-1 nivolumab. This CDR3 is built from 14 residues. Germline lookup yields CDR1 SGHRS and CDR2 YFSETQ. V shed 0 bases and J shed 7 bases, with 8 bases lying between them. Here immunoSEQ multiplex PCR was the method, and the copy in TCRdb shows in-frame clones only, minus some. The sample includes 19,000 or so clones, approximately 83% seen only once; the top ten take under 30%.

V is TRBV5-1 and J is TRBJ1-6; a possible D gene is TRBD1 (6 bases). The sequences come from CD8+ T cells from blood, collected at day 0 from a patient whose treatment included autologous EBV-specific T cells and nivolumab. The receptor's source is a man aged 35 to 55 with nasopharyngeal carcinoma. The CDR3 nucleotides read TGCGCCAGCAGCTTGGATAGGGGGAATTCACCCCTCCACTTT. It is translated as CASSLDRGNSPLHF.